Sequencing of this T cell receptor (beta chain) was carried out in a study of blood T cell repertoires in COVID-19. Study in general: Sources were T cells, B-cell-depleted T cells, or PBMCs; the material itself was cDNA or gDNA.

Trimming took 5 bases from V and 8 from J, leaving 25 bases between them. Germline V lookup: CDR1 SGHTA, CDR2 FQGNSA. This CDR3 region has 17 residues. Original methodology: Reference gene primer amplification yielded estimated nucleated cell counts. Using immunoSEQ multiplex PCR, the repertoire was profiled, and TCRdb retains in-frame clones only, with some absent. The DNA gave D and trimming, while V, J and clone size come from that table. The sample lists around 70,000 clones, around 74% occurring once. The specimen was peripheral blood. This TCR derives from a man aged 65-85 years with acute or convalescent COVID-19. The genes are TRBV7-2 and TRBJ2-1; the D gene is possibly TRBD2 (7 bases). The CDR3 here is CASSGGGSGSSGDEQFF. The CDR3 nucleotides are TGTGCCAGCAGCGGGGGCGGTAGCGGGTCGTCCGGGGATGAGCAGTTCTTC.